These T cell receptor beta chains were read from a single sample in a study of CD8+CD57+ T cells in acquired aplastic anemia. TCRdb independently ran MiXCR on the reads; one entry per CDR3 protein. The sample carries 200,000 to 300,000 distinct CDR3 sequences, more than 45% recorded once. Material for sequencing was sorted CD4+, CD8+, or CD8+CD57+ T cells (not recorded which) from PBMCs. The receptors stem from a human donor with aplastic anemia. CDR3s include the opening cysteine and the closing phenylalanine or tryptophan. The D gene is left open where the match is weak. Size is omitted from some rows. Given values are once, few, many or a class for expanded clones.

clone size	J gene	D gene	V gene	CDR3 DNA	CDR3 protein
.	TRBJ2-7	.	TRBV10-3	TGTGCCACCCCTGAATCCGAGCAGTACTTC	CATPESEQYF
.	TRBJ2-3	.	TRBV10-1	TGCGCCAGCAGTGCTTACCGGACAGATACGCAGTATTTT	CASSAYRTDTQYF
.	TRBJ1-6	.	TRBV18	TGTGCCAGCTCACCATCGGGGGGAGGATCACCCCTCCACTTT	CASSPSGGGSPLHF
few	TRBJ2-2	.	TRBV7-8	TGTGCCAGCAGCTTAAGGAATAGCGTAGGCACCGGGGAGCTGTTTTTT	CASSLRNSVGTGELFF
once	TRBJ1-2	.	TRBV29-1	TGCAGCGTTGAGCGGGGAAGCTATGGCTACACCTTC	CSVERGSYGYTF
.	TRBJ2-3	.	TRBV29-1	TGCAGCGTTGTCGGACAGTACACAGATACGCAGTATTTT	CSVVGQYTDTQYF
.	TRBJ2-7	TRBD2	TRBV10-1	TGCGCCAGCAGTGCTACCCAAGCGGGGCCCGAGGAGCAGTACTTC	CASSATQAGPEEQYF
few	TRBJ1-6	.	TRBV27	TGTGCCAGCAGTTTGGGGGATTCACCCCCCCACTTT	CASSLGDSPPHF
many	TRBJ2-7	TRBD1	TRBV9	TGTGCCAGCAGCCCGTCGGACAGGGGCTACGAGCAGTACTTC	CASSPSDRGYEQYF
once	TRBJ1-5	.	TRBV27	TGTGCCAGCAGGGGGACCTTCAATCAGCCCCAGCGTTTT	CASRGTFNQPQRF
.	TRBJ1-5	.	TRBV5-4	TGTGCCAGCAGCTCCGGGACTAGCGGGGGGGCCCAGCATTTT	CASSSGTSGGAQHF
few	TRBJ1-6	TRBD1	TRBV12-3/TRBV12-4	TGTGCCAGCAGTTACCCGACAGGGGCCAATTCACCCCTCCACTTT	CASSYPTGANSPLHF
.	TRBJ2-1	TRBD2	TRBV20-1	TGCAGCGCTACGGATCGAAGCGGGGGGAGAAATGAGCAGTTCTTC	CSATDRSGGRNEQFF
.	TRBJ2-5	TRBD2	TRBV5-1	TGCGCCAGCAGCTTGGAGGGTAGCGGGGAGAGGGGGACCCAGTACTTC	CASSLEGSGERGTQYF
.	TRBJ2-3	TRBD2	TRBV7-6	TGTGCCAGCAGCTCAGACTGGGAGGGATTCACAGATACGCAGTATTTT	CASSSDWEGFTDTQYF
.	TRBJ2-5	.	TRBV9	TGTGCCAGCAGCGTAGTTGCAGGTCAAGAGACCCAGTACTTC	CASSVVAGQETQYF
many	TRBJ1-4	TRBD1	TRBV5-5	TGTGCCAGCAGCCACGACAGGGAAGGTGAAAAACTGTTTTTT	CASSHDREGEKLFF
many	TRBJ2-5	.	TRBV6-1	TGTGCCAGCCCGCCGGACTCGATCCAAGAGACCCAGTACTTC	CASPPDSIQETQYF
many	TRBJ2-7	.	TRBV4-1	TGCGCCAGCAGCCAAGGCGTTGGTGTGGGCGAGCAGTACTTC	CASSQGVGVGEQYF
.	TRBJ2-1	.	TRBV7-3	TGTGCCAGCAGCTTAGGGAACGGGCACAATGAGCAGTTCTTC	CASSLGNGHNEQFF
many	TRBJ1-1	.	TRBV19	TGTGCCAGTAGTATTGGACTTATGAACACTGAAGCTTTCTTT	CASSIGLMNTEAFF
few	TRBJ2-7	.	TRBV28	TGTGCCAGCAGTCCCCTGGACAGAACCTACGAGCAGTACTTC	CASSPLDRTYEQYF
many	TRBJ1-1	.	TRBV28	TGTGCCAGCAGTTGGGACACCATGAACACTGAAGCTTTCTTT	CASSWDTMNTEAFF
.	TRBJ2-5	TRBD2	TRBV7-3	TGTGCCAGCAGCGGGACAGCGGGAGGGGAAGAGACCCAGTACTTC	CASSGTAGGEETQYF
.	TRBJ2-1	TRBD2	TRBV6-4	TGTGCCAGCAGTTACTCAGCGGGGGGCTACAATGAGCAGTTCTTC	CASSYSAGGYNEQFF
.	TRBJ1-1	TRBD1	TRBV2	TGTGCCAGCAGTAGGACAGGGGGGCACACTGAAGCTTTCTTT	CASSRTGGHTEAFF
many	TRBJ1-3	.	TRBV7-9	TGTGCCAGCAGCATCGGAGGGGACACCATATATTTT	CASSIGGDTIYF
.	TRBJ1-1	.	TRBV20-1	TGCAGTGCTGCGGAGACTGAAGCTTTCTTT	CSAAETEAFF
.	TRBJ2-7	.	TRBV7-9	TGTGCCAGCAGCTTAAGCGGTTATAACAACGAGCAGTACTTC	CASSLSGYNNEQYF
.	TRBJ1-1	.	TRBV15	TGTGCCACCAGCAGAGACCGGATGAACACTGAAGCTTTCTTT	CATSRDRMNTEAFF
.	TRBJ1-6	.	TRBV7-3	TGTGCCAGCAGCTTAAAGGAGGGATCACCCCTCCACTTT	CASSLKEGSPLHF
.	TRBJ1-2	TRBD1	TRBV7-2	TGTGCCAGCAGCTTAGCTACAGACAGGGCGGATGGCTACACCTTC	CASSLATDRADGYTF
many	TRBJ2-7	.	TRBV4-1	TGCGCCAGCAGCGTATCCGGGACTTACTACGAGCAGTACTTC	CASSVSGTYYEQYF
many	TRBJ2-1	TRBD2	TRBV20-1	TGCAGTGCTAGGTCGCGGGAGGTGAAAGAGCCCTACAATGAGCAGTTCTTC	CSARSREVKEPYNEQFF
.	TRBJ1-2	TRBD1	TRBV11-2	TGTGCCAGCAGCTTAGCCCCCCGGGGCAGGGGGAATGGCTACACCTTC	CASSLAPRGRGNGYTF
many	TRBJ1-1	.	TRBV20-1	TGCAGTGCTAGAGATACACAGGGTAGCACTGAAGCTTTCTTT	CSARDTQGSTEAFF
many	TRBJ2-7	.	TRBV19	TGTGCCAGTAGTCCCACCGGGACTGGGACGGAGCAGTACTTC	CASSPTGTGTEQYF
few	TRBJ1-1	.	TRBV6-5	TGTGCCAGCAGTTACTCAGAGGGCACTGAAGCTTTCTTT	CASSYSEGTEAFF